Presented here are 12 T cell receptor beta chains from one specimen sequenced in a study of T-cell memory formation after mild COVID-19 (dated by TCRdb to the early 2020s). The library was generated by 5' RACE. Sequenced using an Illumina NovaSeq 6000. TCRdb ran its own pipeline on the public reads, namely fastp trimming at Q25 and MiXCR clone calling, and kept in-frame beta chains. Rows matching on CDR3 protein sequence are summarized as one entry with the most common DNA and genes. Counted in this sample were 92,000 or so distinct CDR3 sequences; roughly 15% of them appeared once. About two fifths of the sample rests with the top ten. The sample was PBMCs or a T cell subset sorted from them (not recorded which). The receptors shown here come from a man aged 18-30 years who had mild COVID-19 (a few samples of this study predate the infection). The sample titles of this study are shuffled in the database, so cell type and time point are left out; the donor was told from shared clones.

The rearrangement joins TRBV4-1 to TRBJ1-2; possible D gene TRBD1, 5 bases. Trimming took 1 base from V and 4 from J, leaving 10 bases between them. The CDR3 contains 14 residues. CDR1 is MGHRA and CDR2 is YSYEKL in the germline V gene. The CDR3 coding sequence is TGCGCCAGCAGCCAAGTGAAAGGGGCCTATGGCTACACCTTC. Translating it yields CASSQVKGAYGYTF.

At least ten counts were recorded for this clonotype. J is TRBJ2-3 and V is TRBV7-6; 10 nucleotides line up with TRBD1. CDR1 and CDR2 (germline): SGHVS, FNYEAQ. This CDR3 is 14 amino acids long. Trimming took 4 bases from V and 6 from J; bases not matched to a gene: 4. The CDR3 nucleotides are TGTGCCAGCAGCTCGGGACAGGGGCTCGATACGCAGTATTTT. Translation: CASSSGQGLDTQYF.

The CDR3 DNA is TGTGCCAGCAGTCCCACTGGGCCGACGGGGGCCGGGGAGCTGTTTTTT. Its protein product is CASSPTGPTGAGELFF. The V and J genes are TRBV12-3 or TRBV12-4 and TRBJ2-2, with D perhaps matching TRBD2 (6 bases). V was trimmed by 5 bases and J by 6 bases, leaving 19 bases between them. The CDR3 sequence is 16 residues long.

This sequence joins TRBV7-2 and TRBJ2-5; D possibly corresponds to TRBD2 (6 bases). Germline assignment: CDR1 SGHTA and CDR2 FQGNSA. The length of the CDR3 is 14 residues. Trimming took 5 bases from V and 1 from J, leaving 11 bases between them. The CDR3 loop reads CASSGAGSQETQYF. The CDR3 DNA is TGTGCCAGCAGCGGGGCGGGGAGCCAAGAGACCCAGTACTTC.

This clonotype was detected ten times or more. The genes are TRBV6-2 or TRBV6-3 and TRBJ2-1; D gene ambiguous. V was trimmed by 2 bases and J by 5 bases, leaving 7 bases between them. The CDR3 extends over 13 amino acids. From germline, CDR1 is MNHEY and CDR2 SVGEGT. The CDR3 here is CASSYRENNEQFF. The CDR3 DNA follows: TGTGCCAGCAGTTACAGGGAAAACAATGAGCAGTTCTTC.

This rearrangement joins TRBV14 to TRBJ2-3; 7 nucleotides line up with TRBD1. This CDR3 contains 15 residues. Looked up from germline, CDR1 is SGHDN and CDR2 is FVKESK. V was clipped by 3 bases and J by 2 bases; unmatched bases: 5. The CDR3 reads CASSHVDRNTDTQYF. The DNA of the CDR3 is TGTGCCAGCAGCCATGTGGACAGGAACACAGATACGCAGTATTTT.

Many counts were recorded for this clonotype. This chain connects TRBV27 to TRBJ2-1, with 13 bases fitting TRBD2. The CDR3 totals 18 residues. Looked up from germline, CDR1 is MNHEY and CDR2 is SMNVEV (reference sequence). Trimming at V came to 5 bases and at J to 2 bases, leaving 9 bases not matched to a gene. The CDR3 is CASSAGTSGETPYNEQFF. CDR3 coding DNA: TGTGCCAGCAGTGCTGGGACTAGCGGGGAGACACCCTACAATGAGCAGTTCTTC.

The chain combines TRBV11-2 with TRBJ2-7, with 7 bases aligning to TRBD1. With 4 bases clipped from V and 7 bases from J, the junction kept 7 bases outside the gene matches. In germline, CDR1 is SGHAT, CDR2 FQNNGV. The CDR3 is made up of 13 amino acids. Written as DNA, the CDR3 is TGTGCCAGCAGCTCCGCAGGGGGAGAAGAGCAGTACGTC. It yields the protein CASSSAGGEEQYV.

This clonotype was detected many times. V gene TRBV7-6 combines with J gene TRBJ2-1, with D possibly being TRBD2 (5 bases). V gave up 0 bases and J gave up 10 bases, with 13 bases separating them. The CDR3 is 14 amino acids. Germline CDR1 SGHVS, CDR2 FNYEAQ. The CDR3 nucleotides read TGTGCCAGCAGCTTAGCCCTAGGGTCGGGAGAGCAGTTCTTC. Residues: CASSLALGSGEQFF.

With regard to this clonotype: A read error may explain this, as a much larger clone is one base away. J is TRBJ2-3 and V is TRBV5-1; a weak D match, TRBD2 (7 bases). The CDR3 sequence is 12 residues long. The ends were cut back, 8 bases at V and 4 bases at J, with 11 bases in the middle. CDR1 is SGHRS and CDR2 is YFSETQ in the germline V gene. The CDR3 loop reads CARTGGADTQYF. The CDR3 coding sequence is TGCGCCAGAACGGGGGGCGCAGATACGCAGTATTTT.

The CDR3 DNA sequence: TGTGCCAGCAGCCCTGCTCTGGCGGGGGCGTCGGGGGAGCTGTTTTTT. Its translation: CASSPALAGASGELFF. The chain joins TRBV7-9 to TRBJ2-2; D might be TRBD2 (7 bases). The germline V gene encodes CDR1 SEHNR and CDR2 FQNEAQ (reference sequence). Deletions cut 5 bases from V and 8 bases from J, with 21 bases between. The CDR3 spans 16 residues.

This clonotype appeared a few times. V usage is TRBV6-5 and J usage is TRBJ1-2; unclear D gene. V was cut by 5 bases and J by 1 base, with 11 bases left in between. This CDR3 is built from 14 residues. CDR1 MNHEY and CDR2 SVGAGI come from the germline V gene. CDR3 protein: CASSPRQVNYGYTF. The CDR3 nucleotides read TGTGCCAGCAGTCCCCGGCAGGTTAACTATGGCTACACCTTC.